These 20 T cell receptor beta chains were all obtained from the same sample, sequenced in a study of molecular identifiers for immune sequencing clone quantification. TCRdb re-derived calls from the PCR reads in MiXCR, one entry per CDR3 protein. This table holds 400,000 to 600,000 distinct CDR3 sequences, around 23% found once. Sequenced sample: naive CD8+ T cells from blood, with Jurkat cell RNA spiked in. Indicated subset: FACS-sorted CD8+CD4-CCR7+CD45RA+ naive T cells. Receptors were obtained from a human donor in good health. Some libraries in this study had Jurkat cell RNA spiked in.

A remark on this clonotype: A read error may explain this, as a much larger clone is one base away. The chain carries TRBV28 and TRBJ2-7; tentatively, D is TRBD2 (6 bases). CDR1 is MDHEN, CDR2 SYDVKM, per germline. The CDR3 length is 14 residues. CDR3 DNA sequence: TGTGCCAGCAGTTTCGGGGGAGGACCTTACGAGCGGTACTTC. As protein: CASSFGGGPYERYF.

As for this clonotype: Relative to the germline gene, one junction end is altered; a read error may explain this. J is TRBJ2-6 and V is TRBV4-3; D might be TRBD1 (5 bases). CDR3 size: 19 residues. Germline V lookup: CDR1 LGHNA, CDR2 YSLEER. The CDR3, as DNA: TGCGCCAGCAGCCAAGACCCCACTCTCACTACCTCTGGGGCCAACGTCCCGACTTTC. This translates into CASSQDPTLTTSGANVPTF.

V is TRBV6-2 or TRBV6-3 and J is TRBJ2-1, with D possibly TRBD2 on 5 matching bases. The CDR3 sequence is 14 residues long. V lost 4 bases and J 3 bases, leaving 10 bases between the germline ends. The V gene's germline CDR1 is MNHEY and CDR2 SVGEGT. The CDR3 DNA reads TGTGCCAGCAGTTCGGACTCCAGCTACAATGAGCAGTTCTTC. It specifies CASSSDSSYNEQFF.

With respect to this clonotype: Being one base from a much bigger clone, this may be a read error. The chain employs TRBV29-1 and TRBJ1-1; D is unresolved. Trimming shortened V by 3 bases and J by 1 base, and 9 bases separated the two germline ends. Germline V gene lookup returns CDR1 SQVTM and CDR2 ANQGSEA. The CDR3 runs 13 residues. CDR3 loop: CSVDVATNTEAFF. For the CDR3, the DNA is TGCAGCGTTGATGTGGCTACGAACACTGAAGCTTTCTTT.

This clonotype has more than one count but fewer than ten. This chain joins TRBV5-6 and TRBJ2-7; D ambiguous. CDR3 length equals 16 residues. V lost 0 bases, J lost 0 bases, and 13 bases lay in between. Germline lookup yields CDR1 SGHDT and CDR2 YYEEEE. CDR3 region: CASSLGAHVTSYEQYF. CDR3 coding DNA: TGTGCCAGCAGCTTGGGGGCGCATGTTACCTCCTACGAGCAGTACTTC. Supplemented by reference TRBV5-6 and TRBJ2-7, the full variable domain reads DAGVTQSPTHLIKTRGQQVTLRCSPKSGHDTVSWYQQALGQGPQFIFQYYEEEERQRGNFPDRFSGHQFPNYSSELNVNALLLGDSALYLCASSLGAHVTSYEQYFGPGTRLTVT.

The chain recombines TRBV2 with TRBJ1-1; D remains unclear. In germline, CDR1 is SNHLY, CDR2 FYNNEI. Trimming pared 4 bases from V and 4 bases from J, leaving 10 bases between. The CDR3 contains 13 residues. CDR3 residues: CASSVSLGTEAFF. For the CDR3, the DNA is TGTGCCAGCAGTGTAAGTCTCGGCACTGAAGCTTTCTTT.

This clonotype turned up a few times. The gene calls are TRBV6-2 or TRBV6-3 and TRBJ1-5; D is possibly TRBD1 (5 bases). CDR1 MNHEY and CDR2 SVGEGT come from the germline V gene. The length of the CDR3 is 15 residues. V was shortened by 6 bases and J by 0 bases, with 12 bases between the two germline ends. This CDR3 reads CASSLGLYSNQPQHF. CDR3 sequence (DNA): TGTGCCAGCAGCCTGGGACTGTATAGCAATCAGCCCCAGCATTTT.

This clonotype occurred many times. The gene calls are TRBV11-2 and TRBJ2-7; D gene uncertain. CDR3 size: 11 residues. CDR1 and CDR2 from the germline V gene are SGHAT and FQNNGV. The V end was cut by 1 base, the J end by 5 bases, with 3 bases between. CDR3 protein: CASSLVHEQYF. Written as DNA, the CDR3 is TGTGCCAGCAGCTTAGTCCACGAGCAGTACTTC.

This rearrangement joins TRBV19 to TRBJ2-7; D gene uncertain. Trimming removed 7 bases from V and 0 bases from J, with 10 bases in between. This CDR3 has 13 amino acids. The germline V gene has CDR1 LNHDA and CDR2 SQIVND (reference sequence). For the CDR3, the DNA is TGTGCCAGTACGGGTGGCGACTCCTACGAGCAGTACTTC. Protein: CASTGGDSYEQYF.

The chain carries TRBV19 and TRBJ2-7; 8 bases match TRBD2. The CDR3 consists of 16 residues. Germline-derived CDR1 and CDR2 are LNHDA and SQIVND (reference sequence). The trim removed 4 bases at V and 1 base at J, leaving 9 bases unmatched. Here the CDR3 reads CASSNSNGRASYEQYF. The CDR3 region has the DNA TGTGCCAGTAGTAATTCCAACGGGAGGGCGTCCTACGAGCAGTACTTC.

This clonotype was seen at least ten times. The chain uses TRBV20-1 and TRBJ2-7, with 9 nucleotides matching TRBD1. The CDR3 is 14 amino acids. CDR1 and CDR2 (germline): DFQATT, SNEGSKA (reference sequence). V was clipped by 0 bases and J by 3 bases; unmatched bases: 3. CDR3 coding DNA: TGCAGTGCTAGAGATTTGGGACAGGGCTACGAGCAGTACTTC. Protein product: CSARDLGQGYEQYF.

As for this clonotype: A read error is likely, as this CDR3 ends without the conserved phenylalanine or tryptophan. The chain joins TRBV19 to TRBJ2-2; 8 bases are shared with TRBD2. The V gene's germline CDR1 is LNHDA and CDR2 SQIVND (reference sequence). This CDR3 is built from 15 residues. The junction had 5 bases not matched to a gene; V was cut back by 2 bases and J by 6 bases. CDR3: CASSIHLAGSGELFL. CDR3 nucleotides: TGTGCCAGTAGTATACACCTAGCGGGTTCCGGGGAGCTGTTTCTT.

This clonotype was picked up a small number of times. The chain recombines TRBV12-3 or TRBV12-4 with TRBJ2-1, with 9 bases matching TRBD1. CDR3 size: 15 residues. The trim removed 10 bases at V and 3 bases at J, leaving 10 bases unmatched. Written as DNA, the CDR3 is TGTGCCATTTCCCCCGGGACAGGGCACTACAATGAGCAGTTCTTC. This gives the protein CAISPGTGHYNEQFF.

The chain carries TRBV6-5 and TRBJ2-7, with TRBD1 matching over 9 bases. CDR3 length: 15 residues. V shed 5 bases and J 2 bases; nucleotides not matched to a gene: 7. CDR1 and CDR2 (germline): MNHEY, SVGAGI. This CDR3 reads CASSDTGGSPYEQYF. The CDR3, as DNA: TGTGCCAGCAGTGACACAGGGGGCTCTCCCTACGAGCAGTACTTC.

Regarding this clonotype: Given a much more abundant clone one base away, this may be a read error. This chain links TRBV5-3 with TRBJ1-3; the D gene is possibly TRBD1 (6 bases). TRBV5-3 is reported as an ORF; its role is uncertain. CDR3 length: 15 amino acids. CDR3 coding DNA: TGTGCCAGCAGCTCCAGCAGGGGAAATGGAAACACCATATATTTT. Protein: CASSSSRGNGNTIYF.

CDR3 protein: CASSNIGPSRETQYF. The DNA of the CDR3 is TGCGCCAGCAGCAACATTGGCCCATCCCGAGAGACCCAGTACTTC. The chain combines TRBV5-1 with TRBJ2-5; D gene unclear. The CDR3 loop spans 15 amino acids. V lost 4 bases to trimming and J lost 4 bases, with 17 bases between them. Germline assignment: CDR1 SGHRS and CDR2 YFSETQ.

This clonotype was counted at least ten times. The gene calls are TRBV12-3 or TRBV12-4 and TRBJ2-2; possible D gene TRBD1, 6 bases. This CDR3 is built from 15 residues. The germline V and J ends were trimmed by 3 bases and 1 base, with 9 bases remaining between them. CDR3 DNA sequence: TGTGCCAGCAGTTTTGTGACAGGGAACACCGGGGAGCTGTTTTTT. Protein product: CASSFVTGNTGELFF.

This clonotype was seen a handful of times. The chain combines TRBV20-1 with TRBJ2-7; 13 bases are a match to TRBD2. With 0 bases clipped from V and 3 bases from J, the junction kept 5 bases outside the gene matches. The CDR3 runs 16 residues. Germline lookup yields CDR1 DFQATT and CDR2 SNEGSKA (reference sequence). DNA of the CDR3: TGCAGTGCTAGAGAGAGGACTAGCGGGAGCCTCTACGAGCAGTACTTC. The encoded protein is CSARERTSGSLYEQYF.

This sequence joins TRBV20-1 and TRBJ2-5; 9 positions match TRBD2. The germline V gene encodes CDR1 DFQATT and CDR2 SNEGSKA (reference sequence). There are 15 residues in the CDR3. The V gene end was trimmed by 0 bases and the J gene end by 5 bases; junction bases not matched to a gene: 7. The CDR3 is CSARDSGRTDETQYF. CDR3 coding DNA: TGCAGTGCTAGAGATAGCGGGAGAACGGACGAGACCCAGTACTTC.

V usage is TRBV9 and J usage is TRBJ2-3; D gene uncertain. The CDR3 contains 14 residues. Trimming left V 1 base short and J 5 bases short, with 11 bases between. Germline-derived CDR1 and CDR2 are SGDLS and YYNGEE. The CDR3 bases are TGTGCCAGCAGCGTAAAGGGTGTGAGAGATACGCAGTATTTT. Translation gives CASSVKGVRDTQYF.